The clone carrying this T cell receptor (beta chain) showed up just once. Looked up from germline, CDR1 is SGHVS and CDR2 is FNYEAQ. The CDR3 has 14 residues. The trim removed 4 bases at V and 9 bases at J, leaving 7 bases unmatched. Methods used by the authors: Using reference gene primer amplification, nucleated cell counts were estimated. Profiling relied on immunoSEQ multiplex PCR, and the TCRdb table lists in-frame clones only, not all of them. That table is the source of V, J and clone size, and D and trimming were worked out from the DNA. This table has approximately 300,000 clones, about 83% appearing once. The data were obtained in a study of blood T cell repertoires in COVID-19. Study-level background: Sites across the United States, Italy and Spain contributed samples from acute and convalescent COVID-19. From T cells, B-cell-depleted T cells, or PBMCs came the material, which was cDNA or gDNA.

The chain links TRBV7-6 to TRBJ2-1; 9 nucleotides agree with TRBD1. Material: peripheral blood. The source is a woman aged 45-65 years with acute or convalescent COVID-19. The CDR3 DNA reads TGTGCCAGCAGCTCTCTACAGGGGGCGGGTGAGCAGTTCTTC. Translated: CASSSLQGAGEQFF.